Presented here are 12 T cell receptor beta chains from one specimen sequenced in a study of spatial heterogeneity in lung cancer. For these receptors, no antigen is known. Study observations and caveats: Tumors with more nonsynonymous mutations had more expanded intratumoral alpha and beta TCRs.

As to time point: sample taken at primary tumor resection. TCRdb called the 5' RACE reads again in MiXCR, with one record for every CDR3 protein. The table records roughly 5,700 distinct CDR3 sequences, 15% to 20% of them present only once. This sample comprised lung tumor tissue, obtained at surgery. All receptors derive from a male donor with early-stage non-small cell lung cancer.

Relative to its sample, this clonotype is medium-sized. This chain joins TRBV28 and TRBJ2-5; 8 nucleotides line up with TRBD2. Germline V gene lookup returns CDR1 MDHEN and CDR2 SYDVKM. The length of the CDR3 is 15 residues. Trimming removed 6 bases from V and 5 bases from J; junction bases left unmatched: 11. DNA of the CDR3: TGTGCCAGCAGCCCCTACCGTCCGGGAGGGGAGACCCAGTACTTC. Its protein is CASSPYRPGGETQYF.

This clonotype is medium-sized in the sample. The chain couples TRBV5-4 to TRBJ2-5; unclear D gene. The CDR3 runs to 14 residues. The V and J ends lost 0 bases and 7 bases respectively, with 13 bases between them. Looked up from germline, CDR1 is SGHNT and CDR2 is YYREEE (reference sequence). CDR3 nucleotides: TGTGCCAGCAGCTTGGATGGATTGCGCGCGACCCAGTACTTC. Protein: CASSLDGLRATQYF.

This clonotype was seen a handful of times. The V call is TRBV7-9, the J call TRBJ2-2, with D maybe TRBD2 (5 bases). Per germline, CDR1 SEHNR and CDR2 FQNEAQ (reference sequence). CDR3 length equals 14 residues. Trimming removed 5 bases at V and 5 bases at J, with 12 bases between. For the CDR3, the DNA is TGTGCCAGCAGCCGGACTGAAGAAACCGGGGAGCTGTTTTTT. Its protein product is CASSRTEETGELFF.

Judged by abundance, this clonotype is medium-sized. This rearrangement joins TRBV6-5 to TRBJ2-1; D remains ambiguous. This CDR3 has 14 amino acids. The V gene's germline CDR1 is MNHEY and CDR2 SVGAGI. V was cut by 7 bases and J by 6 bases, with 16 bases left in between. CDR3 DNA sequence: TGTGCCAGCAATAACATAGGACCACCCAATGAGCAGTTCTTC. Translation gives CASNNIGPPNEQFF.

The chain employs TRBV11-2 and TRBJ2-1; TRBD2 matches 13 bases. V lost 5 bases and J lost 6; bases outside the gene matches: 4. This CDR3 is built from 15 residues. Germline CDR1 is SGHAT and CDR2 is FQNNGV. CDR3 protein: CASSQGLAGRNEQFF. CDR3 bases: TGTGCCAGCAGCCAGGGACTAGCGGGGCGCAATGAGCAGTTCTTC.

This clonotype is judged medium-sized (0.01 to 0.1%). V usage is TRBV4-3 and J usage is TRBJ2-7; D remains unclear. This CDR3 is built from 13 residues. V lost 0 bases, J lost 2 bases, and 5 bases lay in between. Per germline, CDR1 LGHNA and CDR2 YSLEER. In DNA form, the CDR3 reads TGCGCCAGCAGCCAAGAGGAAGCCTACGAGCAGTACTTC. Its translation is CASSQEEAYEQYF.

This clonotype is classed as medium-sized. The chain links TRBV28 to TRBJ2-7; 14 nucleotides match TRBD2. Trimming removed 7 bases from V and 9 bases from J; junction bases left unmatched: 8. CDR1 is MDHEN and CDR2 is SYDVKM in the germline V gene. The CDR3 length is 14 residues. The CDR3 sequence is CASISGTSGGLQYF. DNA of the CDR3: TGTGCCAGCATTTCCGGGACTAGCGGGGGCCTGCAGTACTTC.

This clonotype is categorized as medium-sized. The genes are TRBV19 and TRBJ2-7, with TRBD2 matching over 10 bases. Losses at the gene ends were 1 base for V and 4 bases for J; bases not matched to a gene: 1. The CDR3 is made up of 14 amino acids. CDR1 and CDR2 (germline): LNHDA, SQIVND (reference sequence). The CDR3, as DNA: TGTGCCAGTAGTATAGTAGCGGGAGGATACGAGCAGTACTTC. It encodes CASSIVAGGYEQYF.

This clonotype was recorded many times. The V call is TRBV5-1, the J call TRBJ2-1, with TRBD2 matching over 8 bases. The CDR3 length is 18 residues. With 4 bases clipped from V and 0 bases from J, the junction kept 12 bases outside the gene matches. Germline V CDR1 and CDR2: SGHRS, YFSETQ. In DNA, the CDR3 is TGCGCCAGCAGCCCGTGGGCGGGGGGATTAAGCTCCTACAATGAGCAGTTCTTC. Its translation: CASSPWAGGLSSYNEQFF.

The V call is TRBV30, the J call TRBJ2-5; TRBD1 matches 8 bases. The V segment lost 0 bases and the J segment 3 bases; nucleotides outside the gene matches: 3. The germline gives CDR1 GTSNPN, CDR2 SVGIG (reference sequence). CDR3 length: 14 amino acids. As DNA, the CDR3 is TGTGCCTGGAGTGTCCGGGACAGGAAAGAGACCCAGTACTTC. Its translation: CAWSVRDRKETQYF.

This chain links TRBV2 with TRBJ2-2; possibly TRBD1 for D (6 bases). The CDR3 has 16 residues. Between the trimmed V and J ends, which lost 1 base and 4 bases, there was a span of 13 bases. From germline, CDR1 is SNHLY and CDR2 FYNNEI. The CDR3 DNA follows: TGTGCCAGCAGTGAAGAGGGGGTTCCTGGCACCGGGGAGCTGTTTTTT. It codes for CASSEEGVPGTGELFF.

This clonotype is labeled medium-sized. V usage is TRBV9 and J usage is TRBJ1-1; 8 bases fit TRBD1. CDR1 SGDLS and CDR2 YYNGEE come from the germline V gene. CDR3 length equals 15 residues. V was clipped by 4 bases and J by 3 bases; unmatched bases: 8. In DNA form, the CDR3 reads TGTGCCAGCAGCTCCGGACAGGGCCGCTACACTGAAGCTTTCTTT. It codes for CASSSGQGRYTEAFF.